A single sample gave rise to the 2 T cell receptor beta chains below, sequenced in a study of CXCR3-negative and CXCR3-positive naive CD8 T cells (dated by TCRdb to between 2019 and 2020). Sequencing was performed on a NextSeq 550. The Human TCR Profiling Kit (MiLaboratory) was used to make UMI-labeled 5' RACE TRB cDNA libraries. Each CDR3 protein sequence appears as one entry after TCRdb reprocessed the reads, and no DNA is included. The table for this sample records 8,000 to 10,000 distinct CDR3 sequences. Roughly 1% of the sample comes from the top ten. Sequencing input: naive CXCR3- CD8+ T cells from blood. Read against the paper, the sample's cell subset or site label means: CD45RO-CCR7+CD27+CD95- naive CD8+ T cells lacking CXCR3 (TNR3-). Receptors originate from a human donor in good health. Some clones in this sample may be carry-over from other donors' samples.

Considering frequency, this clonotype is medium-sized. The V call is TRBV28, the J call TRBJ2-7; the D call from TCRdb, TRBD1, cannot be confirmed without DNA. The CDR3 consists of 14 residues. Germline CDR1 and CDR2: MDHEN and SYDVKM. CDR3 amino acids: CASSRDRFFNEQYF.

This chain uses TRBV13 with TRBJ2-2; TCRdb outputs TRBD2, but without DNA this stays unchecked. The CDR3 has 16 residues. Germline V lookup: CDR1 PRHDT, CDR2 FYEKMQ (reference sequence). CDR3 protein: CASSLELAANTGELFF.